The rows below give T cell receptor beta chains drawn from one sample of a study of T cells after yellow fever vaccination. TCRdb reanalysed the 5' RACE reads using MiXCR and keeps one entry per CDR3 protein. The sample includes 250,000 to 400,000 distinct CDR3 sequences, 3.5% to 4.5% of them seen just once. Sequencing was performed on PBMCs, taken 15 days after the yellow fever booster vaccination. Receptors originate from a man between 18 and 35 years old who received the YFV17D yellow fever vaccine. The CDR3 runs from the conserved cysteine through the conserved F or W. Fields, in order: D gene, J gene, clone size, V gene, CDR3 protein, CDR3 DNA. A D gene is named only where the DNA matches it firmly. Some rows mark clone size as missing; the rest say once, few, many or name a class of expanded clone.

TRBD2	TRBJ2-7	few	TRBV6-2/TRBV6-3	CASSKPGGGFDEQYF	TGTGCCAGCAGTAAACCGGGGGGAGGTTTCGACGAGCAGTACTTC
-	TRBJ2-7	-	TRBV5-1	CASSLASEGNEQYF	TGCGCCAGCAGCTTGGCCAGTGAGGGAAACGAGCAGTACTTC
-	TRBJ2-7	many	TRBV12-3/TRBV12-4	CASATYEQYF	TGTGCCAGCGCGACCTACGAGCAGTACTTC
TRBD1	TRBJ1-2	many	TRBV5-6	CASSLGALGQDTGYTF	TGTGCCAGCAGCTTGGGGGCCCTAGGACAGGACACGGGCTACACCTTC
TRBD2	TRBJ2-5	-	TRBV29-1	CSVALAAETQYF	TGCAGCGTTGCCCTAGCGGCCGAGACCCAGTACTTC
-	TRBJ2-1	many	TRBV20-1	CSARGRQSSYNEQFF	TGCAGTGCTAGAGGAAGACAGAGCTCCTACAATGAGCAGTTCTTC
-	TRBJ1-6	many	TRBV27	CASSFRVNSPLHF	TGTGCCAGCAGTTTTAGGGTTAATTCACCCCTCCACTTT
-	TRBJ2-3	many	TRBV3-1	CASSQELLRTQYF	TGTGCCAGCAGCCAAGAGCTTCTCCGTACGCAGTATTTT
-	TRBJ2-5	few	TRBV11-2	CASRKWGTGEETQYF	TGTGCCAGCAGGAAATGGGGGACTGGAGAAGAGACCCAGTACTTC
-	TRBJ2-2	-	TRBV2	CASSVPRGRGTGELFF	TGTGCCAGCAGTGTTCCTAGGGGCAGGGGCACCGGGGAGCTGTTTTTT
-	TRBJ1-5	few	TRBV19	CASRSYSHQPQHF	TGTGCCAGTAGATCATATAGTCATCAGCCCCAGCATTTT
-	TRBJ1-1	-	TRBV5-4	CASSFRPGTEAFF	TGTGCCAGCAGCTTCCGTCCGGGGACTGAAGCTTTCTTT
-	TRBJ1-5	-	TRBV24-1	CATSDGGAYQPQHF	TGTGCCACCAGTGATGGAGGGGCGTATCAGCCCCAGCATTTT
-	TRBJ2-1	-	TRBV20-1	CSPGADEQFF	TGCAGCCCCGGAGCCGATGAGCAGTTCTTC
-	TRBJ1-6	-	TRBV7-2	CASSLSQVALHF	TGTGCCAGCAGCTTATCCCAGGTGGCCCTCCACTTT
-	TRBJ2-7	few	TRBV20-1	CSATEDSYEQYF	TGCAGTGCCACCGAGGACAGCTACGAGCAGTACTTC
-	TRBJ1-2	-	TRBV6-5	CASSYGEGKGYTF	TGTGCCAGCAGTTACGGGGAAGGAAAAGGCTACACCTTC
TRBD2	TRBJ2-3	-	TRBV4-3	CASSQDPSGITDTQYF	TGCGCCAGCAGCCAAGATCCCAGCGGGATCACAGATACGCAGTATTTT
TRBD1	TRBJ2-5	few	TRBV20-1	CSAFGQGQETQYF	TGCAGTGCTTTTGGACAGGGGCAAGAGACCCAGTACTTC
-	TRBJ2-1	-	TRBV7-9	CASGEGTHNEQFF	TGTGCCAGCGGAGAAGGGACTCACAATGAGCAGTTCTTC
-	TRBJ1-6	many	TRBV7-8	CASIRGSSYNSPLHF	TGTGCCAGCATTAGAGGGAGCTCCTATAATTCACCCCTCCACTTT
-	TRBJ1-1	many	TRBV7-6	CASSLGSRGNTEAFF	TGTGCCAGCAGCTTAGGCTCCCGGGGGAACACTGAAGCTTTCTTT
-	TRBJ1-2	-	TRBV7-9	CASSLGIPNGYTF	TGTGCCAGCAGCTTAGGGATCCCTAATGGCTACACCTTC
TRBD1	TRBJ1-1	many	TRBV6-5	CASSYRPGQGEAFF	TGTGCCAGCAGTTACCGACCTGGACAGGGTGAAGCTTTCTTT
-	TRBJ1-4	many	TRBV6-1	CASSKRATNEKLFF	TGTGCCAGCAGCAAGAGGGCAACTAATGAAAAACTGTTTTTT
-	TRBJ1-1	many	TRBV20-1	CSASLITGPLHSEAFF	TGCAGTGCTAGTCTGATAACGGGACCACTCCACTCTGAAGCTTTCTTT
-	TRBJ2-7	-	TRBV5-1	CASSLAPDTSYEQYF	TGCGCCAGCAGCTTGGCCCCGGATACGTCCTACGAGCAGTACTTC
-	TRBJ1-1	many	TRBV7-2	CASSPGGGRSTEAFF	TGTGCCAGCAGCCCGGGGGGAGGCAGGAGCACTGAAGCTTTCTTT
TRBD1	TRBJ1-3	many	TRBV20-1	CSAITGGPSGNTIYF	TGCAGTGCTATCACAGGGGGGCCCTCTGGAAACACCATATATTTT
TRBD2	TRBJ2-1	-	TRBV6-4	CASSDSSGGSGEQFF	TGTGCCAGCAGTGACTCAAGCGGGGGCTCGGGTGAGCAGTTCTTC
TRBD1	TRBJ2-1	few	TRBV5-6	CASSFRDRGRNEQFF	TGTGCCAGCAGCTTCCGGGACAGGGGGCGAAATGAGCAGTTCTTC
-	TRBJ1-6	few	TRBV4-1	CASSQDEGQVNSPLHF	TGCGCCAGCAGCCAAGATGAAGGGCAGGTTAATTCACCCCTCCACTTT
-	TRBJ1-1	many	TRBV7-9	CASSPWAEAFF	TGTGCCAGCAGCCCCTGGGCTGAAGCTTTCTTT
-	TRBJ1-5	many	TRBV6-6	CASRPGDRSNQPQHF	TGTGCCAGCAGACCAGGGGATCGAAGCAATCAGCCCCAGCATTTT
-	TRBJ2-3	few	TRBV15	CATSIPAADTQYF	TGTGCCACCAGCATCCCAGCGGCAGATACGCAGTATTTT
-	TRBJ1-5	many	TRBV4-3	CASSASSGQPQHF	TGCGCCAGCAGTGCCAGTTCTGGTCAGCCCCAGCATTTT
-	TRBJ2-3	-	TRBV6-5	CASMGSDTQYF	TGTGCCAGCATGGGCTCAGATACGCAGTATTTT
-	TRBJ1-5	-	TRBV15	CATSSGRNQPQHF	TGTGCCACCAGCAGCGGACGCAATCAGCCCCAGCATTTT
-	TRBJ1-1	-	TRBV3-1	CASSQFLRGTEAFF	TGTGCCAGCAGCCAATTTCTCCGGGGGACTGAAGCTTTCTTT
-	TRBJ2-1	many	TRBV4-2	CASSLETYNEQFF	TGTGCCAGCAGCCTAGAGACCTACAATGAGCAGTTCTTC
-	TRBJ2-2	-	TRBV6-5	CASSYTQPTGFGTGELFF	TGTGCCAGCAGTTACACACAACCTACAGGGTTTGGCACCGGGGAGCTGTTTTTT
-	TRBJ1-2	-	TRBV5-5	CASSLDSQGYGYTF	TGTGCCAGCAGCCTAGACTCCCAGGGGTATGGCTACACCTTC
TRBD2	TRBJ2-1	few	TRBV25-1	CASSEPLAGEQFF	TGTGCCAGCAGTGAACCACTAGCGGGAGAGCAGTTCTTC
-	TRBJ2-5	many	TRBV15	CATSRRGAGGETQYF	TGTGCCACCAGCAGACGCGGAGCAGGAGGGGAGACCCAGTACTTC
TRBD1	TRBJ2-5	-	TRBV6-2/TRBV6-3	CAAKGANQETQYF	TGTGCCGCCAAGGGGGCGAACCAAGAGACCCAGTACTTC
-	TRBJ2-1	-	TRBV5-1	CASSLAVLSHNEQFF	TGCGCCAGCAGCTTGGCAGTACTTTCTCACAATGAGCAGTTCTTC
TRBD1	TRBJ2-7	many	TRBV15	CATSGTGSHEQYF	TGTGCCACCTCGGGGACAGGGTCCCACGAGCAGTACTTC